Following are 20 T cell receptor beta chains from one sample sequenced in a study of T cells in Graves' hyperthyroidism and ophthalmopathy. What was amplified from RNA transcripts were TCR beta CDR3 regions. RT-PCR in the first round (using the HTBI primer set) targeted the TCR CDR3. TCRdb processed the multiplex PCR reads anew with MiXCR; each CDR3 protein has one entry. The sample carries over 200,000 distinct CDR3 sequences, around 16% recorded once. The specimen was blood. The receptors derive from a middle-aged man with Graves' hyperthyroidism.

In this sample, this clonotype turned up a few times. The junction shows a germline mismatch at one end, possibly a read error. CDR3 sequence: CASSVGRNTEAFF. CDR3 DNA: TGTGCCAGTAGCGTAGGTAGGAACACTGAAGCTTTCTTT. This sequence joins TRBV9 and TRBJ1-1; D ambiguous. CDR3 length: 13 amino acids. CDR1 and CDR2 from the germline V gene are SGDLS and YYNGEE.

In its sample, this clonotype was seen a few times. V gene TRBV6-2 or TRBV6-3 combines with J gene TRBJ2-2, with D maybe TRBD2 (6 bases). Trimming took 2 bases from V and 2 from J, leaving 9 bases between them. Germline lookup yields CDR1 MNHEY and CDR2 SVGEGT. The CDR3 is made up of 15 amino acids. The CDR3 reads CASSYSGLNTGELFF. CDR3 in DNA: TGTGCCAGCAGTTACAGCGGGCTTAACACCGGGGAGCTGTTTTTT.

This clonotype turned up a few times. The chain couples TRBV20-1 to TRBJ2-7, with D possibly being TRBD1 (5 bases). Germline lookup yields CDR1 DFQATT and CDR2 SNEGSKA (reference sequence). The CDR3 totals 14 residues. The V gene lost 0 bases and the J gene lost 5 bases, with 14 bases spanning the gap. In DNA form, the CDR3 reads TGCAGTGCTAGAGATCCCAGGGCCCGGGACGAGCAGTACTTC. Its protein product is CSARDPRARDEQYF.

Ten or more counts support this clonotype. The J gene is TRBJ2-7, the V gene TRBV20-1; 8 bases line up with TRBD1. This CDR3 is built from 13 residues. The trim removed 5 bases at V and 4 bases at J, leaving 7 bases unmatched. Germline CDR1 DFQATT, CDR2 SNEGSKA (reference sequence). CDR3 amino acids: CSAATGVGYEQYF. The CDR3, as DNA: TGCAGTGCTGCGACAGGGGTAGGGTACGAGCAGTACTTC.

In this sample, this clonotype turned up many times. V usage is TRBV20-1 and J usage is TRBJ1-2; no firm D call. CDR3 length equals 13 residues. Germline V gene lookup returns CDR1 DFQATT and CDR2 SNEGSKA (reference sequence). V was shortened by 0 bases and J by 8 bases, with 13 bases between the two germline ends. The CDR3 nucleotides read TGCAGTGCTAGAGATTCTCGGGTTTACGGCTACACCTTC. It translates to CSARDSRVYGYTF.

This clonotype was recorded at least ten times. This rearrangement joins TRBV4-3 to TRBJ2-2, with D possibly matching TRBD1 (6 bases). The CDR3 totals 13 residues. Germline CDR1 and CDR2: LGHNA and YSLEER. V was shortened by 0 bases and J by 14 bases, with 13 bases between the two germline ends. CDR3 amino acids: CASSQEAQGSLFF. In DNA, the CDR3 is TGCGCCAGCAGCCAAGAGGCACAGGGTAGCCTGTTTTTT.

The chain uses TRBV6-1 and TRBJ1-3; D may be TRBD1 (6 bases). The CDR3 sequence is 16 residues long. Germline values: CDR1 MNHNS, CDR2 SASEGT. The V and J ends lost 7 bases and 15 bases respectively, with 31 bases between them. The DNA of the CDR3 is TGTGCCAGCACCCTTACCGGGCGAGCGGGGGGGGCCATGGCATATTTT. Protein product: CASTLTGRAGGAMAYF.

In its sample, this clonotype was seen many times. The chain joins TRBV28 to TRBJ2-3, with TRBD2 matching 7 bases. V lost 4 bases, J lost 2 bases, and 12 bases stayed unmatched. This CDR3 has 17 residues. Germline-derived CDR1 and CDR2 are MDHEN and SYDVKM. The CDR3 is CASSYRSGTTYTDTQYF. CDR3 sequence (DNA): TGTGCCAGCAGTTATCGATCCGGGACTACCTACACAGATACGCAGTATTTT.

This clonotype was counted only a few times. This rearrangement joins TRBV6-1 to TRBJ1-5; the match to TRBD1 covers 9 bases. Looked up from germline, CDR1 is MNHNS and CDR2 is SASEGT. Germline trimming cut 4 bases from V and 9 bases from J; bases unmatched to any gene: 10. The length of the CDR3 is 15 residues. The CDR3 region is CASSATGTGPRPQHF. The CDR3 coding sequence is TGTGCCAGCAGTGCGACCGGGACAGGGCCAAGGCCCCAGCATTTT.

This clonotype has just a few counts. The chain combines TRBV11-2 with TRBJ2-3; 10 bases match TRBD2. The J segment lost 1 base and the V segment lost 2 bases, leaving 12 bases of the junction unmatched. CDR3 length: 19 amino acids. Germline loops: CDR1 SGHAT, CDR2 FQNNGV. The CDR3 here is CASSLTRPSGGSGTDTQYF. The CDR3 nucleotides are TGTGCCAGCAGCTTAACGAGGCCTAGCGGGGGCTCGGGCACAGATACGCAGTATTTT. Variable domain in full (rest from reference TRBV11-2 and TRBJ2-3): EAGVAQSPRYKIIEKRQSVAFWCNPISGHATLYWYQQILGQGPKLLIQFQNNGVVDDSQLPKDRFSAERLKGVDSTLKIQPAKLEDSAVYLCASSLTRPSGGSGTDTQYFGPGTRLTVL.

This clonotype was seen at least ten times. The CDR3 coding sequence is TGTGCCAGCAGCTTAGAGGGACAGGGGGCGACAACACAGTACTTC. The encoded protein is CASSLEGQGATTQYF. This chain connects TRBV7-2 to TRBJ2-5; 12 bases are a match to TRBD1. This CDR3 comprises 15 residues. Germline V gene data show CDR1 as SGHTA and CDR2 as FQGNSA. The V and J ends lost 1 base and 11 bases, in that order; junction bases with no gene match: 8.

This clonotype has only one observation. V is TRBV4-3 and J is TRBJ2-2, with D unclear. Trimming removed 0 bases from V and 1 base from J, with 24 bases in between. The germline V gene has CDR1 LGHNA and CDR2 YSLEER. This CDR3 region has 21 residues. The CDR3, as DNA: TGCGCCAGCAGCCAAGATCGGGCGAGATCTTCCGGGCCTTTGAACACCGGGGAGCTGTTTTTT. This codes for CASSQDRARSSGPLNTGELFF.

This clonotype has at least ten counts. This sequence joins TRBV6-6 and TRBJ1-6; 7 bases are a match to TRBD1. Germline V CDR1 and CDR2: MNHNY, SVGAGI (reference sequence). J gave up 9 bases and V 0 bases, and 5 bases lay outside the gene matches. The CDR3 has 15 residues. CDR3 residues: CASSYSETGTSPLHF. The CDR3 nucleotides are TGTGCCAGCAGTTACTCCGAGACAGGGACTTCACCCCTCCACTTT.

This clonotype has more than one count but fewer than ten. The chain employs TRBV24-1 and TRBJ1-4; D remains ambiguous. CDR1 is KGHDR, CDR2 SFDVKD, per germline. The CDR3 sequence is 12 residues long. V was pared by 3 bases and J by 8 bases, with 6 bases between. CDR3 bases: TGTGCCACCAGTGATCCCGGAGAAAAACTGTTTTTT. This sequence encodes CATSDPGEKLFF.

In DNA form, the CDR3 reads TGTGCCAGTAGTATCATAGTCGGGACAGGGGCGCAGGCTTTCTTT. It codes for CASSIIVGTGAQAFF. V usage is TRBV19 and J usage is TRBJ1-1; 10 nucleotides line up with TRBD1. The CDR3 spans 15 residues. Trimming cost V 3 bases and J 11 bases; bases outside gene matches: 12. Germline CDR1 is LNHDA and CDR2 is SQIVND (reference sequence).

There are a few counts of this clonotype. The rearrangement joins TRBV18 to TRBJ1-2, with TRBD1 matching over 7 bases. Germline CDR1 reads KGHSH; CDR2 reads LQKENI. CDR3 length: 14 residues. V shed 2 bases, J shed 8 bases, and the junction held 8 bases outside the gene matches. This CDR3 reads CASSPSGQFFGYTF. In DNA form, the CDR3 reads TGTGCCAGCTCACCATCGGGACAGTTTTTCGGCTACACCTTC.

The chain is built from TRBV12-3 or TRBV12-4 and TRBJ1-2; TRBD1 matches 9 bases. This CDR3 contains 17 residues. The trim removed 3 bases at V and 3 bases at J, leaving 11 bases unmatched. The DNA of the CDR3 is TGTGCCAGCAGTTTTGGGACAGGGACGTTGATTGACTATGGCTACACCTTC. As protein: CASSFGTGTLIDYGYTF.

This clonotype was counted at least ten times. The chain couples TRBV20-1 to TRBJ1-6; 9 nucleotides agree with TRBD1. Trimming cost V 6 bases and J 10 bases; bases outside gene matches: 13. This CDR3 is built from 15 residues. CDR1 and CDR2 (germline): DFQATT, SNEGSKA (reference sequence). CDR3 sequence (DNA): TGCAGTGCGAGACCCGGACAGGGGATCGGCTCACCCCTCCACTTT. Amino acid sequence: CSARPGQGIGSPLHF.

This clonotype was detected ten times or more. J is TRBJ1-5 and V is TRBV28; D is perhaps TRBD1 (6 bases). CDR1 is MDHEN and CDR2 is SYDVKM in the germline V gene. Trimming pared 5 bases from V and 0 bases from J, leaving 14 bases between. The CDR3 covers 16 residues. CDR3 sequence: CASSRRQGISNQPQHF. For the CDR3, the DNA is TGTGCCAGCAGTAGACGTCAGGGGATTAGCAATCAGCCCCAGCATTTT.

The chain employs TRBV20-1 and TRBJ2-7; TRBD2 aligns across 8 bases. The V segment lost 7 bases and the J segment 4 bases; nucleotides outside the gene matches: 9. Germline V gene sequence: CDR1 DFQATT, CDR2 SNEGSKA (reference sequence). The CDR3 consists of 13 residues. The CDR3 reads CSVRTGGPYEQYF. Here the CDR3 DNA reads TGCAGTGTTAGGACGGGAGGGCCGTACGAGCAGTACTTC.